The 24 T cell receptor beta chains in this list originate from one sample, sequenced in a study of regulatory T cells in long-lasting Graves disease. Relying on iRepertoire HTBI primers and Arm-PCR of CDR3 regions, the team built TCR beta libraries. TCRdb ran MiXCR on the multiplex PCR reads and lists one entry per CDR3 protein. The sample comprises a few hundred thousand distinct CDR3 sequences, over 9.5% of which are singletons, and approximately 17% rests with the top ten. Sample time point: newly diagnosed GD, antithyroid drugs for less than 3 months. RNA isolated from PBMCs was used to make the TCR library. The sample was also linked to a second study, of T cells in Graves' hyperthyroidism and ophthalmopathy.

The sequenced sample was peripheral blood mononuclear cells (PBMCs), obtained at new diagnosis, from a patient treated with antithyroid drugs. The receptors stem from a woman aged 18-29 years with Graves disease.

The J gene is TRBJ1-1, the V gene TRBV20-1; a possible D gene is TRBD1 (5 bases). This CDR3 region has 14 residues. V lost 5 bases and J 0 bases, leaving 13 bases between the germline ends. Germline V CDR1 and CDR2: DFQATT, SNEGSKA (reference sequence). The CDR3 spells CSAGDGQMNTEAFF. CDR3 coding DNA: TGCAGTGCTGGGGACGGTCAAATGAACACTGAAGCTTTCTTT.

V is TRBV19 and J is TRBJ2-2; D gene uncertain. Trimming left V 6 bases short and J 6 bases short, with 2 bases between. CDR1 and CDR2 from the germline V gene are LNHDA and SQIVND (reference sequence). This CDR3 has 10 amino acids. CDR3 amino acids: CASRAGELFF. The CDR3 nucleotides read TGTGCCAGTAGGGCCGGGGAGCTGTTTTTT.

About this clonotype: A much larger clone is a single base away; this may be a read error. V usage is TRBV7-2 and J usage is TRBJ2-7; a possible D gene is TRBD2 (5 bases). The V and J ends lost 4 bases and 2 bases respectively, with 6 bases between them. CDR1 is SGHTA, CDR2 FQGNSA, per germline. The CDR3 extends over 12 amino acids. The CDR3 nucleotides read TGTGCCAGCAGCTCGGGAACCTACGAGCAGTACTTC. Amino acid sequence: CASSSGTYEQYF.

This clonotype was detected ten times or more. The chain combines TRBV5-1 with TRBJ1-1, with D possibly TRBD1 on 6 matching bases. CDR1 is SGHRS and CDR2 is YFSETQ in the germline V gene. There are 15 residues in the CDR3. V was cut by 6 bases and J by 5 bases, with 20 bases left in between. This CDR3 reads CASNTGGAQRTEAFF. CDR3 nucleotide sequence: TGCGCCAGCAACACGGGGGGGGCGCAGAGAACTGAAGCTTTCTTT.

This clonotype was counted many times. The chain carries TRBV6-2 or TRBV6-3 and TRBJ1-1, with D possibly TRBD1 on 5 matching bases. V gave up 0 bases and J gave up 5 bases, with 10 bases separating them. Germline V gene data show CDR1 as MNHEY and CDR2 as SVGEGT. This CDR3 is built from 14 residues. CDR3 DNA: TGTGCCAGCAGTTACTCGGGGGGTGGGACTGAAGCTTTCTTT. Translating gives CASSYSGGGTEAFF.

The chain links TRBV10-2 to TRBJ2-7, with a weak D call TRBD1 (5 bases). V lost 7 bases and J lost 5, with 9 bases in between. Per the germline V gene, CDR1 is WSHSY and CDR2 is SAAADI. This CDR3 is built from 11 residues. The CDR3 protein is CASNQGNEQYF. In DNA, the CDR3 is TGCGCCAGCAATCAGGGTAACGAGCAGTACTTC.

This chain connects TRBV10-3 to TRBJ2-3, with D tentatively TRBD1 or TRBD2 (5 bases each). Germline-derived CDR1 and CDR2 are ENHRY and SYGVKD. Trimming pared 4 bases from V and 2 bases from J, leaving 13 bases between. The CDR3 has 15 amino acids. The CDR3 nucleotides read TGTGCCATCAGTGTGACCTACGGGGCCACAGATACGCAGTATTTT. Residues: CAISVTYGATDTQYF.

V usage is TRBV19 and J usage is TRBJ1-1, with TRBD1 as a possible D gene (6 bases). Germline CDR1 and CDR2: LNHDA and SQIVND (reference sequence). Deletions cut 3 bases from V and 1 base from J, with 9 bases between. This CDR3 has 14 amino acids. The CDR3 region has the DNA TGTGCCAGTAGTATTGGGGGGCCGAACACTGAAGCTTTCTTT. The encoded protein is CASSIGGPNTEAFF.

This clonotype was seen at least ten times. CDR3 nucleotides: TGTGCCAGTACTCCAGAGGATGGTGAGCAGTTCTTC. It specifies CASTPEDGEQFF. The V gene is TRBV9, the J gene TRBJ2-1, with D unresolved. The germline V gene encodes CDR1 SGDLS and CDR2 YYNGEE. V lost 8 bases and J lost 9, with 15 bases in between. CDR3 length: 12 residues. Together with reference TRBV9 and TRBJ2-1, the CDR3 gives the full variable domain: DSGVTQTPKHLITATGQRVTLRCSPRSGDLSVYWYQQSLDQGLQFLIQYYNGEERAKGNILERFSAQQFPDLHSELNLSSLELGDSALYFCASTPEDGEQFFGPGTRLTVL.

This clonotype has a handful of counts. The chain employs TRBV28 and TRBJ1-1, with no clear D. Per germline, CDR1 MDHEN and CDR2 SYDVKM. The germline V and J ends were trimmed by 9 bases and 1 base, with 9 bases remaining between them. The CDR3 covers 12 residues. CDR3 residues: CASLLRNTEAFF. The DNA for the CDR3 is TGTGCCAGTCTCTTAAGGAACACTGAAGCTTTCTTT.

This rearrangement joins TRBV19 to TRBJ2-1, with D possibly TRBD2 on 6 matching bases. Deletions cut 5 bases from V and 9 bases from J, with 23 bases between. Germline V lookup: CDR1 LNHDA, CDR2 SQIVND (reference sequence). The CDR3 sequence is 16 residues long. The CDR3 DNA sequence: TGTGCCAGTAGTGGGTTCGCGGGGCTAGCGAATGGTGAGCAGTTCTTC. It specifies CASSGFAGLANGEQFF.

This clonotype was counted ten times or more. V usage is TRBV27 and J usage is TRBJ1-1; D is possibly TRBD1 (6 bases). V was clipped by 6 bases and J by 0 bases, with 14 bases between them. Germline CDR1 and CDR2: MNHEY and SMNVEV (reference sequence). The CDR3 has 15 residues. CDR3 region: CASSSNTGMNTEAFF. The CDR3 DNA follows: TGTGCCAGCAGCTCCAATACAGGGATGAACACTGAAGCTTTCTTT.

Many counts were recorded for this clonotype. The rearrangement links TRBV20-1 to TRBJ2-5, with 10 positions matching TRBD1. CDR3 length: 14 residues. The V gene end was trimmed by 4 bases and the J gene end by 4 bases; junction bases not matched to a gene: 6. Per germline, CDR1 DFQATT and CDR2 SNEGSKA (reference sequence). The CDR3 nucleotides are TGCAGTGCTACCGGGACAGGGGTCGGAGAGACCCAGTACTTC. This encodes CSATGTGVGETQYF.

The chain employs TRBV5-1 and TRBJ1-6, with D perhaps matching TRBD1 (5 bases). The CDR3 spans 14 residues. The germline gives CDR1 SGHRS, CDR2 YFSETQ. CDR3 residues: CATTPGTGNSPLHF. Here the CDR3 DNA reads TGCGCAACGACCCCGGGGACGGGGAATTCACCCCTCCACTTT.

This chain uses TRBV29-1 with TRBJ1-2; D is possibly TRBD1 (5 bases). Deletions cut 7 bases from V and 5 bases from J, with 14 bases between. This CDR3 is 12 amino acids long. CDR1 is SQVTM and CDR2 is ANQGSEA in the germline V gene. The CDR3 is CSADGTTYGYTF. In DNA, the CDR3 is TGCAGCGCCGACGGGACGACGTATGGCTACACCTTC.

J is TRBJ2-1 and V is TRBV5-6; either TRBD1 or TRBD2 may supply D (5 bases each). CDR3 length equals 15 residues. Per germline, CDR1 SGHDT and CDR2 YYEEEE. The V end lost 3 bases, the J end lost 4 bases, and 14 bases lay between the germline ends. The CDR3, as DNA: TGTGCCAGCAGCTCTCCGACAGAGGGGTACAATGAGCAGTTCTTC. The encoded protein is CASSSPTEGYNEQFF.

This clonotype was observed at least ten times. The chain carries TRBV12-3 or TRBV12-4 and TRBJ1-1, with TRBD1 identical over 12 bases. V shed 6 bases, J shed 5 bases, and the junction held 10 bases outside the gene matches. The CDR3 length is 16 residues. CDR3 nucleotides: TGTGCCAGCAGCACTCCCGGGACAGGGGGCAGAACTGAAGCTTTCTTT. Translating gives CASSTPGTGGRTEAFF.

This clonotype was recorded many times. The CDR3 here is CASSLAGAPEQYF. CDR3 coding DNA: TGTGCCAGCAGCTTAGCAGGGGCTCCCGAGCAGTACTTC. The chain combines TRBV7-2 with TRBJ2-7, with a tentative D call TRBD1 (5 bases). This CDR3 has 13 amino acids. Germline CDR1 SGHTA, CDR2 FQGNSA. V dropped 0 bases and J dropped 6 bases, with 9 bases sitting between them.

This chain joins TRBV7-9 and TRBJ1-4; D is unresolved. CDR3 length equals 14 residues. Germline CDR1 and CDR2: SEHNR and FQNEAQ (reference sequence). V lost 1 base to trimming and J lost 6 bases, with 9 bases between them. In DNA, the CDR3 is TGTGCCAGCAGCTTAGGGGCAAGCGATGAAAAACTGTTTTTT. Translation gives CASSLGASDEKLFF.

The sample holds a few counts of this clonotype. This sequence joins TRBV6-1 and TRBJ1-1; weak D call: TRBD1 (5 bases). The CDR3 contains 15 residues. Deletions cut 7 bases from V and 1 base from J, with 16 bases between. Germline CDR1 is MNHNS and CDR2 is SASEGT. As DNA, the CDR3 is TGTGCCAGCAACCTATTTCGGGGGGGGAACACTGAAGCTTTCTTT. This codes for CASNLFRGGNTEAFF.

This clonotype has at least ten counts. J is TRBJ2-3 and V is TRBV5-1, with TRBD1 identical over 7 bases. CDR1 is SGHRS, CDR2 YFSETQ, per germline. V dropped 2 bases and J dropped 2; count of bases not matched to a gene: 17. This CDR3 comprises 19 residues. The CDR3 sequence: CASSLRGGWGSSDTDTQYF. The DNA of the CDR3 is TGCGCCAGCAGCTTACGAGGGGGCTGGGGGTCCTCTGACACAGATACGCAGTATTTT.

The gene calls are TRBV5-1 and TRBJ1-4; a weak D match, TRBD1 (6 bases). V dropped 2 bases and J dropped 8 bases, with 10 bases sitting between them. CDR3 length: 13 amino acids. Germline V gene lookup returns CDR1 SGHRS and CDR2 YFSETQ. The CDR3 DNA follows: TGCGCCAGCAGCTTACAGGGAGTGGAAAAACTGTTTTTT. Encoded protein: CASSLQGVEKLFF.

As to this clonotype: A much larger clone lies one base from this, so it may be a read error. CDR3 amino acids: CASSQEIQGQGAETQYF. The CDR3 DNA reads TGCGCCAGCAGCCAAGAGATACAGGGACAGGGGGCCGAGACCCAGTACTTC. The chain is built from TRBV4-3 and TRBJ2-5; 12 nucleotides match TRBD1. The CDR3 spans 17 residues. The junction had 7 bases not matched to a gene; V was cut back by 0 bases and J by 5 bases. In germline, CDR1 is LGHNA, CDR2 YSLEER.

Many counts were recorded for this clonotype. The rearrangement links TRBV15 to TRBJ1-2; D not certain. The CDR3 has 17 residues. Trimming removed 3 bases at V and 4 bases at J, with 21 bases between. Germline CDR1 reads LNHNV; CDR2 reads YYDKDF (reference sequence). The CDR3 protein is CATSSLLGGLYRYGYTF. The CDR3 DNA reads TGTGCCACCAGCAGTTTGTTGGGAGGCCTTTACCGCTATGGCTACACCTTC.